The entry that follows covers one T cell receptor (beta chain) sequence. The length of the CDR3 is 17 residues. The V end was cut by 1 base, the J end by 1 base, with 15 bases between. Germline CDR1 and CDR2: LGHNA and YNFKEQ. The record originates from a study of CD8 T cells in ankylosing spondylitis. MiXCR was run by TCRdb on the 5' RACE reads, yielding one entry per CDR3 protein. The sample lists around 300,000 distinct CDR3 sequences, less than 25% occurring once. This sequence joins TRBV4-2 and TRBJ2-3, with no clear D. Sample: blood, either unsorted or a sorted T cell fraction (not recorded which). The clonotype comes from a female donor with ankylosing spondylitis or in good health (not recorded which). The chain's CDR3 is CASSQVARTSGTDTQYF. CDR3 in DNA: TGTGCCAGCAGCCAAGTTGCTCGGACCTCCGGCACAGATACGCAGTATTTT.